This TCR beta chain stems from a study of cytomegalovirus exposure and HLA in healthy donors. The PCR used 60 Vbeta and 13 Jbeta primers. Sequenced by immunoSEQ multiplex PCR; TCRdb stores in-frame clones only, minus some. The sample has fewer than 200,000 clones; 72% are singletons. The CDR3 length is 15 residues. The germline V and J ends were trimmed by 2 bases and 0 bases, with 14 bases remaining between them. CDR1 GTSNPN and CDR2 SVGIG come from the germline V gene (reference sequence). The chain uses TRBV30 and TRBJ2-7, with a weak D call TRBD1 (6 bases). Input material: PBMCs. The receptor comes from a human donor in good health. The CDR3 is CAWSRLWTVSYEQYF. The CDR3 bases are TGTGCCTGGAGTCGACTATGGACAGTCTCCTACGAGCAGTACTTC.